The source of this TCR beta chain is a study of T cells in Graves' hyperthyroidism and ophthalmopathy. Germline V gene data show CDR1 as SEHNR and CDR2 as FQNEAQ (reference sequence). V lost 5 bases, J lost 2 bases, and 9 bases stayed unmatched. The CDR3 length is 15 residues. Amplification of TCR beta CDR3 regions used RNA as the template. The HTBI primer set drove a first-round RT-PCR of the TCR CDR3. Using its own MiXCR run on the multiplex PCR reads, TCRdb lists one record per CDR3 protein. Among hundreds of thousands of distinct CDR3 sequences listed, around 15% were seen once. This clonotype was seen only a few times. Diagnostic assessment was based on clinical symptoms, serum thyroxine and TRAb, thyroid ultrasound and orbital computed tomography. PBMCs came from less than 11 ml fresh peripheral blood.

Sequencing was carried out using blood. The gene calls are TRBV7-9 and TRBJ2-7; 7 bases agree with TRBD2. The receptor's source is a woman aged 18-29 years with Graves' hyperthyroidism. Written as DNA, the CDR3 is TGTGCCAGCAGCCCAACTGGGGGACTACCCTACGAGCAGTACTTC. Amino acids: CASSPTGGLPYEQYF.